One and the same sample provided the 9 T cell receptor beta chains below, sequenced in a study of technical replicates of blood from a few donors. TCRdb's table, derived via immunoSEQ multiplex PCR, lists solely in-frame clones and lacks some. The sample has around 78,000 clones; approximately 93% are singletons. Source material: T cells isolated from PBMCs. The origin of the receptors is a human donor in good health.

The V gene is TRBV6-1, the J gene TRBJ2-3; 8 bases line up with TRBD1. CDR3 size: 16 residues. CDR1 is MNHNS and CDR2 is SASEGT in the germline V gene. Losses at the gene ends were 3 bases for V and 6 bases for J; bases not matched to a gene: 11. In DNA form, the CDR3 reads TGTGCCAGCAGTGAGGACAGGGTGGGTCCGGTCGATACGCAGTATTTT. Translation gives CASSEDRVGPVDTQYF.

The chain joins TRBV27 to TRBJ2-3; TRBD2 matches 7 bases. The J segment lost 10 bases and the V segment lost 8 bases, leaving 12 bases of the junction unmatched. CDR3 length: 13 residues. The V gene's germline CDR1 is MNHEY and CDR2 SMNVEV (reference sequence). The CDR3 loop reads CASQTGPSGAQYF. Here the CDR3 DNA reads TGTGCCAGCCAAACCGGTCCTAGCGGCGCGCAGTATTTT.

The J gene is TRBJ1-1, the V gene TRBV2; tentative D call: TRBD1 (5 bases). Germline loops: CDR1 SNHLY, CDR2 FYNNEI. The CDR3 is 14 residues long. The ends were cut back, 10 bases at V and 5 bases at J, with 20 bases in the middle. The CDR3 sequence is CAIEEGPRGTEAFF. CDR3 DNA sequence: TGTGCCATAGAGGAGGGACCCAGAGGAACTGAAGCTTTCTTT.

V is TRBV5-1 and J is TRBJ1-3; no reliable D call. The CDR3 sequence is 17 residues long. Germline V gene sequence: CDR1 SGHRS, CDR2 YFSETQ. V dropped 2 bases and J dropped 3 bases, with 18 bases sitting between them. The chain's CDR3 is CASSLSTAKNGGNTIYF. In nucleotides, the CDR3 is TGCGCCAGCAGCTTATCTACAGCTAAAAACGGTGGAAACACCATATATTTT.

This CDR3 is CASSLAGGPYEQYF. DNA for the CDR3: TGCGCCAGCAGCCTGGCGGGGGGGCCCTACGAGCAGTACTTC. V gene TRBV5-1 combines with J gene TRBJ2-7; TRBD2 aligns across 9 bases. Losses at the gene ends were 4 bases for V and 2 bases for J; bases not matched to a gene: 4. From germline, CDR1 is SGHRS and CDR2 YFSETQ. The CDR3 has 14 amino acids. Full variable domain (remainder filled in from reference TRBV5-1 and TRBJ2-7): KAGVTQTPRYLIKTRGQQVTLSCSPISGHRSVSWYQQTPGQGLQFLFEYFSETQRNKGNFPGRFSGRQFSNSRSEMNVSTLELGDSALYLCASSLAGGPYEQYFGPGTRLTVT.

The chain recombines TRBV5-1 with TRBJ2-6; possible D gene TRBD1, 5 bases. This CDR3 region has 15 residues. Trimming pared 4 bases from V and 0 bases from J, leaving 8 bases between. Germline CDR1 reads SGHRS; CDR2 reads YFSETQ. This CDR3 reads CASSVTGSGANVLTF. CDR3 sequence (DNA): TGCGCCAGCAGCGTTACAGGCTCTGGGGCCAACGTCCTGACTTTC. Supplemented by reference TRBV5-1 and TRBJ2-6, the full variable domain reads KAGVTQTPRYLIKTRGQQVTLSCSPISGHRSVSWYQQTPGQGLQFLFEYFSETQRNKGNFPGRFSGRQFSNSRSEMNVSTLELGDSALYLCASSVTGSGANVLTFGAGSRLTVL.

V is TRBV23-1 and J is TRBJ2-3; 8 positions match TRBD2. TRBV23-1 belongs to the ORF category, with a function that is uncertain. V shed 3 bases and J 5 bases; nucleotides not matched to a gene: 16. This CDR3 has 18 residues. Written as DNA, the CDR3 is TGCGCCAGCAGTCAGAAATGGGGACTAGTAAGGTCGTTAGATACGCAGTATTTT. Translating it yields CASSQKWGLVRSLDTQYF.

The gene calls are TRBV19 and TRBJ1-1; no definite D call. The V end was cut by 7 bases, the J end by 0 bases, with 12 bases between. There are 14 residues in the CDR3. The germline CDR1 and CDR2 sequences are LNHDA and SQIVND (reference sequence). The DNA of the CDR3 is TGTGCCAGTACGCACGAACTGATGAACACTGAAGCTTTCTTT. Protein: CASTHELMNTEAFF.

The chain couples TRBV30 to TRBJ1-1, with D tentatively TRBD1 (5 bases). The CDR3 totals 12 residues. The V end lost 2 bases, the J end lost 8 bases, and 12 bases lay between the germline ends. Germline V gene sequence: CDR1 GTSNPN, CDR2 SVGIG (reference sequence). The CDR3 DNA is TGTGCCTGGAGTCGGGGGTGGCCAGAAGCTTTCTTT. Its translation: CAWSRGWPEAFF.